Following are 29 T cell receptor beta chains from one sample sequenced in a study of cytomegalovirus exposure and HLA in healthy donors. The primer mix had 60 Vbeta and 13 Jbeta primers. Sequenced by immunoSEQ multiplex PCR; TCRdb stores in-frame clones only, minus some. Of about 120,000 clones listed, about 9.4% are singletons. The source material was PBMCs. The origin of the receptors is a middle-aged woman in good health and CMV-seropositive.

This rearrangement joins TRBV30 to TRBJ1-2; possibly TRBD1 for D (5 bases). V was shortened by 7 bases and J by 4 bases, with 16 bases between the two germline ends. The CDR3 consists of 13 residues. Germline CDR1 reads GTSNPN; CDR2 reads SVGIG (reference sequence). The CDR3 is CASFLRESYGYTF. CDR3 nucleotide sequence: TGTGCCTCCTTTCTCAGGGAAAGCTATGGCTACACCTTC.

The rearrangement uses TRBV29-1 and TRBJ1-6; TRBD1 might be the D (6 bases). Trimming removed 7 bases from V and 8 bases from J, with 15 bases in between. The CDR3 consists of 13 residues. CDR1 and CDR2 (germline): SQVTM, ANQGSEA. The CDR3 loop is CSGATGLDSPLHF. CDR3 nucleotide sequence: TGCAGCGGCGCGACAGGTCTTGATTCACCCCTCCACTTT.

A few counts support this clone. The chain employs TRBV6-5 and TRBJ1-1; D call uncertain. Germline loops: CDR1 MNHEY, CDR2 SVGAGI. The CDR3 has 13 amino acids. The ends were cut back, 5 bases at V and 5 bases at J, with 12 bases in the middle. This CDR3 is CASSPRIGTEAFF. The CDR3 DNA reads TGTGCCAGCAGTCCCCGGATCGGGACTGAAGCTTTCTTT.

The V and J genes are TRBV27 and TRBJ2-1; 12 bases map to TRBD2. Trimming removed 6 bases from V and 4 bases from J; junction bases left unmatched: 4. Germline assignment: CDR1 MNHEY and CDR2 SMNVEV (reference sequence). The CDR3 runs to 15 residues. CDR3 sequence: CASRRLAGGYNEQFF. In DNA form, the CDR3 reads TGTGCCAGCAGGAGGCTAGCGGGGGGGTACAATGAGCAGTTCTTC.

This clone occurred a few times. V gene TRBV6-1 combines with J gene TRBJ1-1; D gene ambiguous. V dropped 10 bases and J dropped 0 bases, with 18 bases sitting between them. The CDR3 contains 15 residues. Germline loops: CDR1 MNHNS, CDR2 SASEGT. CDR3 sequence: CAITPLRSVNTEAFF. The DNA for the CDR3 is TGTGCCATAACTCCACTCAGGTCGGTGAACACTGAAGCTTTCTTT.

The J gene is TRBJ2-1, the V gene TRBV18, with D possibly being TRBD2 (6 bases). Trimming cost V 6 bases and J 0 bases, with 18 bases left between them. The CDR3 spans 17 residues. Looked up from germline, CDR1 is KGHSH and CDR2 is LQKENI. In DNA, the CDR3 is TGTGCCAGCTCCCCTAGACTAGACCTGAGCTCCTACAATGAGCAGTTCTTC. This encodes CASSPRLDLSSYNEQFF. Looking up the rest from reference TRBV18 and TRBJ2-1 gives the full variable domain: NAGVMQNPRHLVRRRGQEARLRCSPMKGHSHVYWYRQLPEEGLKFMVYLQKENIIDESGMPKERFSAEFPKEGPSILRIQQVVRGDSAAYFCASSPRLDLSSYNEQFFGPGTRLTVL.

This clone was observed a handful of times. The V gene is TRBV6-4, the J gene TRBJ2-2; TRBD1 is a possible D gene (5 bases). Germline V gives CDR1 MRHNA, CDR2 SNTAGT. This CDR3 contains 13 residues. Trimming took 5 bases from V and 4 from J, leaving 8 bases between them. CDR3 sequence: CASSLDSTGELFF. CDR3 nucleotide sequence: TGTGCCAGCAGTCTCGACAGCACCGGGGAGCTGTTTTTT.

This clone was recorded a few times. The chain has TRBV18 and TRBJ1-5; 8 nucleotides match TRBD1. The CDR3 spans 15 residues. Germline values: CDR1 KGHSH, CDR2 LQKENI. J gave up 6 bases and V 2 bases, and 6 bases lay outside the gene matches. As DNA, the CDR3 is TGTGCCAGCTCACCAATCAGGGGGCTGGGTCAGCCCCAGCATTTT. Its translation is CASSPIRGLGQPQHF.

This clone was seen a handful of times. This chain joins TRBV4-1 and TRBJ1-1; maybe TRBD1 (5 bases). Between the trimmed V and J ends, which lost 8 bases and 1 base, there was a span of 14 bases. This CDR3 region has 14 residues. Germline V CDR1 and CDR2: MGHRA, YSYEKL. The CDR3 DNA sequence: TGCGCCAGCGGTCGAGTTACAGGGAACACTGAAGCTTTCTTT. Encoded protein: CASGRVTGNTEAFF.

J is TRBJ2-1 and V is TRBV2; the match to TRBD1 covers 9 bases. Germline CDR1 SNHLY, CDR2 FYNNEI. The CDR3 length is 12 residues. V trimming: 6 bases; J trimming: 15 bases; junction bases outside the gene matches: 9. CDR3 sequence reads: CASRGTGWEGFF. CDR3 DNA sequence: TGTGCCAGCAGGGGGACAGGGTGGGAGGGGTTCTTC.

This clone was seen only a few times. CDR3 sequence reads: CASSNLGQRTDTQYF. The CDR3 bases are TGTGCCAGTAGTAACCTCGGACAGCGCACAGATACGCAGTATTTT. The rearrangement links TRBV19 to TRBJ2-3; TRBD1 might be the D (6 bases). The V gene lost 4 bases and the J gene lost 1 base, with 12 bases spanning the gap. Germline V lookup: CDR1 LNHDA, CDR2 SQIVND (reference sequence). CDR3 length: 15 residues.

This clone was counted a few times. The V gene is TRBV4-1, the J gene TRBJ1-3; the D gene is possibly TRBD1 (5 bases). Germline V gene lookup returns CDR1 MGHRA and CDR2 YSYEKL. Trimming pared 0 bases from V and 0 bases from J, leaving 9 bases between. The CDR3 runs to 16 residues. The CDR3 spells CASSQDPTASGNTIYF. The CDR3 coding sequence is TGCGCCAGCAGCCAAGATCCGACAGCCTCTGGAAACACCATATATTTT.

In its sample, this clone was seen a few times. The CDR3 nucleotides are TGTGCCAGCAGCTGGGGGGACAGGGGAGGTATTGGCTACACCTTC. Protein sequence: CASSWGDRGGIGYTF. This chain joins TRBV7-9 and TRBJ1-2; 10 bases match TRBD1. Trimming cost V 4 bases and J 7 bases; bases outside gene matches: 9. Germline V gives CDR1 SEHNR, CDR2 FQNEAQ (reference sequence). The CDR3 consists of 15 residues.

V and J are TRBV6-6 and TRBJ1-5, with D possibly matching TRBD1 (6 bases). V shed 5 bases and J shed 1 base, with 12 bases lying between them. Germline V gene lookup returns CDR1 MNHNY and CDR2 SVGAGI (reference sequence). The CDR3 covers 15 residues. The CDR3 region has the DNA TGTGCCAGCAGTCCACAGGGTGGGAGCAATCAGCCCCAGCATTTT. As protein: CASSPQGGSNQPQHF.

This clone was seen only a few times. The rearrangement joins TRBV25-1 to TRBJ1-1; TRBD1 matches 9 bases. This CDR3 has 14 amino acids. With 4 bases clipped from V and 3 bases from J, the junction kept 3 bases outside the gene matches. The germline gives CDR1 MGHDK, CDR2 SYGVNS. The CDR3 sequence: CASSGWTGDTEAFF. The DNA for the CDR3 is TGTGCCAGCAGTGGGTGGACAGGGGACACTGAAGCTTTCTTT. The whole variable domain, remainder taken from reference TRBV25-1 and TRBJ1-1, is EADIYQTPRYLVIGTGKKITLECSQTMGHDKMYWYQQDPGMELHLIHYSYGVNSTEKGDLSSESTVSRIRTEHFPLTLESARPSHTSQYLCASSGWTGDTEAFFGQGTRLTVV.

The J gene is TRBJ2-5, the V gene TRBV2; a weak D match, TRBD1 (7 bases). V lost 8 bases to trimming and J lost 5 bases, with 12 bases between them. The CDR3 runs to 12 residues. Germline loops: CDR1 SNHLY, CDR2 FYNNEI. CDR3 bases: TGTGCCAGCGCGGGACAGCGGGAGACCCAGTACTTC. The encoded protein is CASAGQRETQYF.

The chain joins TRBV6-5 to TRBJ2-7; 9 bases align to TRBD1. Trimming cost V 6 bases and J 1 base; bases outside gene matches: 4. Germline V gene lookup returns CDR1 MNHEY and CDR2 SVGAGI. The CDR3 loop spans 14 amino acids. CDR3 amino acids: CASSRDRVSYEQYF. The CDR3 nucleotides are TGTGCCAGCAGCCGGGACAGGGTTTCCTACGAGCAGTACTTC.

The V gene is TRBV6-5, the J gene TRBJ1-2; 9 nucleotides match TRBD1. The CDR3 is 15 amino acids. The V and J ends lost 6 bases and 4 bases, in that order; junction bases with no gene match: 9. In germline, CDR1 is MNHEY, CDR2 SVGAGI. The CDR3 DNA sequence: TGTGCCAGCAGGCCTACAGGGGGCGCGGGCTATGGCTACACCTTC. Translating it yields CASRPTGGAGYGYTF.

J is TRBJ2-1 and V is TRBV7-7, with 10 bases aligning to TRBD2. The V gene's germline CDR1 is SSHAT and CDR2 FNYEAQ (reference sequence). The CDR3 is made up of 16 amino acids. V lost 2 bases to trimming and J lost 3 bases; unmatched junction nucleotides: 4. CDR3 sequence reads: CASSLHIAGGYNEQFF. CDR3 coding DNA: TGTGCCAGCAGCTTACACATAGCGGGGGGCTACAATGAGCAGTTCTTC.

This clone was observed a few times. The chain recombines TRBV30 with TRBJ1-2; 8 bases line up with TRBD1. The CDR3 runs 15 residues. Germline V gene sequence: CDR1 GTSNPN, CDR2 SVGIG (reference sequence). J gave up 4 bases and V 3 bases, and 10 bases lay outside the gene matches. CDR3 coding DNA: TGTGCCTGGAGGAAGGCAACAGGGGGAGTCTATGGCTACACCTTC. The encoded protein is CAWRKATGGVYGYTF. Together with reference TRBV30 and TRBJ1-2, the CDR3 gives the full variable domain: SQTIHQWPATLVQPVGSPLSLECTVEGTSNPNLYWYRQAAGRGLQLLFYSVGIGQISSEVPQNLSASRPQDRQFILSSKKLLLSDSGFYLCAWRKATGGVYGYTFGSGTRLTVV.

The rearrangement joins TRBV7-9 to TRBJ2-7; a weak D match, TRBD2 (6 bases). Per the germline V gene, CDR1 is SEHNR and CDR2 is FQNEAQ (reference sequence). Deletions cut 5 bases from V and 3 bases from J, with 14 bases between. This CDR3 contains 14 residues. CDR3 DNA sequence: TGTGCCAGCAGCCGCTCCGGGGGACTCTACGAGCAGTACTTC. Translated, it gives CASSRSGGLYEQYF.

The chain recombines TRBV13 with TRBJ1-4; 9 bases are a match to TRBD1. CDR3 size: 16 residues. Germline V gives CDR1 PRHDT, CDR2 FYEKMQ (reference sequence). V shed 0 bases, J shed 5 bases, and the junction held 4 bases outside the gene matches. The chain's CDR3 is CASSLGRTGVNEKLFF. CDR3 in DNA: TGTGCCAGCAGCTTAGGCCGGACAGGGGTGAATGAAAAACTGTTTTTT.

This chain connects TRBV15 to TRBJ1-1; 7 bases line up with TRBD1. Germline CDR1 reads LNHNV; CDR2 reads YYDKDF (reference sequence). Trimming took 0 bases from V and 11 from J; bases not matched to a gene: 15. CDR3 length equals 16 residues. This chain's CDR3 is CATSRDPPTGTRWAFF. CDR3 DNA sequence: TGTGCCACCAGCAGAGACCCACCGACAGGGACTCGCTGGGCTTTCTTT.

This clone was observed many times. The DNA of the CDR3 is TGTGCCAGCAGCGTAGAGGGTAGCGGGAAGAATACCGGGGAGCTGTTTTTT. It encodes CASSVEGSGKNTGELFF. This chain uses TRBV9 with TRBJ2-2; TRBD2 agrees at 8 bases. The CDR3 covers 17 residues. Germline V CDR1 and CDR2: SGDLS, YYNGEE. V dropped 0 bases and J dropped 5; count of bases not matched to a gene: 9.

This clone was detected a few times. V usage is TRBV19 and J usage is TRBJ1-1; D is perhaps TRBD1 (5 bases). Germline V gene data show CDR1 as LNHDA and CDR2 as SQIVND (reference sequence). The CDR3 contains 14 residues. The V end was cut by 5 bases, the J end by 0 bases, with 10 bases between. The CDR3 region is CASSRQLMNTEAFF. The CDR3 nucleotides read TGTGCCAGTAGTCGACAGCTCATGAACACTGAAGCTTTCTTT.

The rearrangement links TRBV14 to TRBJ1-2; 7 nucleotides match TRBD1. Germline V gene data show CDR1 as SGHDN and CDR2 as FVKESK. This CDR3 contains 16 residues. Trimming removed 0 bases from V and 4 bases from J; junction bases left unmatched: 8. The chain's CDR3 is CASSQEAGTAFYGYTF. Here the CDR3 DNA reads TGTGCCAGCAGCCAAGAGGCCGGGACAGCTTTCTATGGCTACACCTTC. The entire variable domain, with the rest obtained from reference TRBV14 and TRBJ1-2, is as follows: EAGVTQFPSHSVIEKGQTVTLRCDPISGHDNLYWYRRVMGKEIKFLLHFVKESKQDESGMPNNRFLAERTGGTYSTLKVQPAELEDSGVYFCASSQEAGTAFYGYTFGSGTRLTVV.

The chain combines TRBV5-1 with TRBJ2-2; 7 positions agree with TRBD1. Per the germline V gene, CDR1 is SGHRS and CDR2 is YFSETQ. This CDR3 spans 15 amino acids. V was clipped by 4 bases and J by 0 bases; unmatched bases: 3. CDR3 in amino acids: CASSPGQTNTGELFF. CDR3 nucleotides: TGCGCCAGCAGCCCGGGACAGACGAACACCGGGGAGCTGTTTTTT.

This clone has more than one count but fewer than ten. The CDR3: CASSLALSGQNEAFF. Written as DNA, the CDR3 is TGCGCCAGCAGCTTGGCTCTTTCGGGACAAAATGAAGCTTTCTTT. This sequence joins TRBV5-1 and TRBJ1-1; perhaps TRBD1 as D (6 bases). Germline CDR1 is SGHRS and CDR2 is YFSETQ. V shed 0 bases and J shed 7 bases, with 16 bases lying between them. This CDR3 comprises 15 residues.

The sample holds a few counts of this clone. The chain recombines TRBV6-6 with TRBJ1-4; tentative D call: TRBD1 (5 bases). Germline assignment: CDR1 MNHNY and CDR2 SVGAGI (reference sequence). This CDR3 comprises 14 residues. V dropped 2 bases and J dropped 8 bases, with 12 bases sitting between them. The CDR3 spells CASSYVDSGEKLFF. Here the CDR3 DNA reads TGTGCCAGCAGTTACGTCGACAGTGGGGAAAAACTGTTTTTT.